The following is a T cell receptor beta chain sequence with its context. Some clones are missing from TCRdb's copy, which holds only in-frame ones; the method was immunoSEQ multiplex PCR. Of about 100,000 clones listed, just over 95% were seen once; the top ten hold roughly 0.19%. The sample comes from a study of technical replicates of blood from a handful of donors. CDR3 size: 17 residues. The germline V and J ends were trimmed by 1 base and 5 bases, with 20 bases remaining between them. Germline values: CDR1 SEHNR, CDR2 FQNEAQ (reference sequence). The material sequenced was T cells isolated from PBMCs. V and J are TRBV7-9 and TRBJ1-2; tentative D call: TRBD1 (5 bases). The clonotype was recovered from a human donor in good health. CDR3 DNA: TGTGCCAGCAGCTTAGTGTTTCCCAACGGCAAGGGGTATGGCTACACCTTC. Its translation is CASSLVFPNGKGYGYTF.